This T cell receptor beta chain was obtained from a study of T cell repertoires in cytomegalovirus infection. Study as a whole: Matching HLA type and CMV infection were both indicated by public TCR beta signatures.

Findings and limits, study-wide: Identification of carriers of CMV plus the relevant HLA was performed using cumulative public TCR beta family frequency. What dominated the ex vivo response were HLA-C-restricted CMV-specific TCR beta clonotypes.

Germline V gene data show CDR1 as SGHTA and CDR2 as FQGNSA. There are 12 residues in the CDR3. The V and J ends lost 5 bases and 5 bases respectively, with 9 bases between them. There are many counts of this clonotype. Its antigen is unidentified. TCRdb re-called the reads through MiXCR, storing one row per CDR3 protein. The sample shows about 260,000 distinct CDR3 sequences, roughly 13% of them seen only once. The chain links TRBV7-2 to TRBJ1-1; D uncertain. The source is a human donor in good health (CMV status not recorded). Some clones in this sample may be carry-over from other donors' samples. Sequencing was performed on PBMCs. Written as DNA, the CDR3 is TGTGCCAGCAGCACCCGACCGACTGAAGCTTTCTTT. Its protein is CASSTRPTEAFF.